Following are 9 T cell receptor beta chains from one sample sequenced in a study of immune heterogeneity within non-small cell lung tumors. Template input, which was bulk tumor genomic DNA, totaled 600 to 700 ng per sample. Doctors removed several biopsies from each primary tumor during surgery, keeping them far apart. Before undergoing curative surgery, patients had newly diagnosed non-small cell lung cancer that was untreated. A multiplex PCR containing 32 V primers and 13 J primers was used to amplify TCR beta CDR3. Via MiXCR, TCRdb re-called the multiplex PCR reads, giving one row per CDR3 protein. The sample includes 2,300 or so distinct CDR3 sequences, more than 20% of them seen just once. The sequenced sample was lung tumor tissue. The origin of the receptors is a man aged 35-49 years with non-small cell lung cancer.

This clonotype is medium-sized (0.01 to 0.1%) in the sample. At one of its ends the junction is not consistent with the germline gene, which may arise from a read error. The V call is TRBV12-3 or TRBV12-4, the J call TRBJ1-6, with D tentatively TRBD1 (5 bases). This CDR3 has 14 residues. CDR3 region: CASSPRDGREPPHF. The CDR3 DNA reads TGTGCCAGCAGTCCAAGGGACGGACGAGAACCCCCCCACTTT.

This clonotype is medium-sized. This sequence joins TRBV9 and TRBJ2-7; perhaps D is TRBD1 or TRBD2 (5 bases each). Germline loops: CDR1 SGDLS, CDR2 YYNGEE. Trimming removed 2 bases from V and 0 bases from J, with 6 bases in between. This CDR3 comprises 13 residues. In nucleotides, the CDR3 is TGTGCCAGCAGCGTCGGGGCCTCCTACGAGCAGTACTTC. Its protein product is CASSVGASYEQYF.

This clonotype is medium-sized in the sample. The chain combines TRBV19 with TRBJ1-1; D unclear. Germline CDR1 reads LNHDA; CDR2 reads SQIVND (reference sequence). V was shortened by 7 bases and J by 2 bases, with 11 bases between the two germline ends. The CDR3 runs to 13 residues. The CDR3 sequence is CASIEKINTEAFF. The CDR3 DNA reads as TGTGCCAGTATCGAGAAAATAAACACTGAAGCTTTCTTT.

As to this clonotype: A read error is possible here, since a much larger clone lies one base away. V gene TRBV12-3 or TRBV12-4 combines with J gene TRBJ2-1, with D perhaps matching TRBD1 (6 bases). Trimming removed 5 bases from V and 11 bases from J, with 22 bases in between. CDR3 length: 15 residues. The CDR3, as DNA: TGTGCCAGCAGTCACCCCGTGACAGGAGATAATAAGCAGTTCTTC. Protein: CASSHPVTGDNKQFF.

In regard to this clonotype: A much bigger clone sits one base away, suggesting this may be a read error. The gene calls are TRBV5-1 and TRBJ2-5; TRBD1 matches at 8 bases. The CDR3 contains 15 residues. Germline loops: CDR1 SGHRS, CDR2 YFSETQ. Trimming at V came to 3 bases and at J to 0 bases, leaving 4 bases not matched to a gene. The CDR3 DNA reads TGCGCCAGCAGCTCCCGACAGGGGTACCAAGAGACCCAGTACTTC. This gives the protein CASSSRQGYQETQYF. The full variable domain, rest sourced from reference TRBV5-1 and TRBJ2-5, is KAGVTQTPRYLIKTRGQQVTLSCSPISGHRSVSWYQQTPGQGLQFLFEYFSETQRNKGNFPGRFSGRQFSNSRSEMNVSTLELGDSALYLCASSSRQGYQETQYFGPGTRLLVL.

In this sample, this clonotype is medium-sized. The chain links TRBV20-1 to TRBJ2-7, with unresolved D. Trimming removed 2 bases at V and 1 base at J, with 18 bases between. This CDR3 has 16 residues. CDR1 DFQATT and CDR2 SNEGSKA come from the germline V gene (reference sequence). Here the CDR3 reads CSARPLGPIGSYEQYF. The DNA of the CDR3 is TGCAGTGCTAGACCTCTCGGACCCATAGGGTCCTACGAGCAGTACTTC.

With respect to this clonotype: A much more abundant neighbour one base away suggests this may be a read error. This chain uses TRBV13 with TRBJ1-1, with a possible D match to TRBD1 (6 bases). The CDR3 runs 16 residues. Germline values: CDR1 PRHDT, CDR2 FYEKMQ (reference sequence). V dropped 5 bases and J dropped 0 bases, with 16 bases sitting between them. The CDR3 here is CASSPRVNRVNTEAFF. Here the CDR3 DNA reads TGTGCCAGCAGCCCCCGGGTGAACAGGGTGAACACTGAAGCTTTCTTT.

A remark on this clonotype: The junction and the germline gene differ at one end; a read error may be behind it. V gene TRBV5-1 combines with J gene TRBJ2-7, with 8 nucleotides matching TRBD2. This CDR3 comprises 14 residues. Germline V gives CDR1 SGHRS, CDR2 YFSETQ. The CDR3 loop reads CASIFSGDSYEQCF. CDR3 DNA sequence: TGCGCCAGCATCTTTAGCGGGGACTCCTACGAGCAGTGCTTC.

This clonotype is labeled medium-sized. The chain uses TRBV27 and TRBJ2-1; 7 nucleotides align to TRBD1. CDR1 is MNHEY and CDR2 is SMNVEV in the germline V gene (reference sequence). V dropped 6 bases and J dropped 4; count of bases not matched to a gene: 9. The CDR3 has 15 amino acids. The CDR3 DNA follows: TGTGCCAGCAGCCCAGGGGGACCGACGTACAATGAGCAGTTCTTC. It encodes CASSPGGPTYNEQFF.